This T cell receptor beta chain stems from a study of T cell repertoires in cytomegalovirus infection. TCRdb reanalysed the reads using MiXCR and keeps one entry per CDR3 protein. The table has roughly 150,000 distinct CDR3 sequences, roughly a quarter seen once. The germline gives CDR1 SGHRS, CDR2 YFSETQ. This CDR3 is 16 amino acids long. The ends lost 2 bases at V and 8 bases at J; junction bases unmatched: 9. This TCR came from a human donor in good health (CMV status not recorded). Some clones in this sample may be carry-over from other donors' samples. Source material: PBMCs. This sequence joins TRBV5-1 and TRBJ2-1, with 11 bases fitting TRBD2. CDR3 region: CASSFVAGGPSYEQFF. CDR3 sequence (DNA): TGCGCCAGCAGCTTTGTAGCGGGAGGGCCATCCTATGAGCAGTTCTTC.